Described below is a single TCR beta chain sequence and its context. Its antigen is as yet unknown. The sample originates from a study of beta chain features in type 1 diabetes. Study conclusions and caveats: A moderate, significant TCRB CDR3 shortening appeared in type 1 diabetes across four CD4+ subsets.

Per the germline V gene, CDR1 is MGHRA and CDR2 is YSYEKL. The CDR3 extends over 16 amino acids. The V segment lost 4 bases and the J segment 3 bases; nucleotides outside the gene matches: 6. cDNA synthesis used the whole RNA isolate, giving expressed TCRB sequences. This table comes from immunoSEQ multiplex PCR, and its TCRdb copy is limited to in-frame clones, with some not included. Of approximately 170,000 clones in the sample, approximately 8.1% were seen once. Sequencing was performed on central memory CD4+ T cells from blood. This TCR was sampled from a woman aged 40 to 50 with type 1 diabetes. This chain connects TRBV4-1 to TRBJ2-1, with 10 bases that match TRBD2. CDR3 DNA sequence: TGCGCCAGCAGCCCAACTAGGACTAGCGGCTACAATGAGCAGTTCTTC. Its translation: CASSPTRTSGYNEQFF.